These 10 T cell receptor beta chains originate from one sample sequenced in a study of shared clonotypes between healthy human individuals. Produced via immunoSEQ multiplex PCR; TCRdb's table is partial and in-frame only. The sample consists of 450,000 to 650,000 clones, 70% to 80% of them appearing once. The sequencing sample was made of PBMCs. These receptors were collected from a woman in her forties in good health. Some clones in this sample may be carry-over from other donors' samples.

This clone was counted at least ten times. The sample contains more than one DNA sequence encoding this CDR3. The V gene is TRBV5-1, the J gene TRBJ1-2; unclear D gene. V was trimmed by 8 bases and J by 8 bases, leaving 7 bases between them. Germline-derived CDR1 and CDR2 are SGHRS and YFSETQ. This CDR3 contains 9 residues. DNA of the CDR3: TGCGCCAGAGACGACGGCTACACCTTC. Translated, it gives CARDDGYTF.

This clone was picked up a small number of times. The genes are TRBV9 and TRBJ2-4, with 7 bases aligning to TRBD1. Germline CDR1 reads SGDLS; CDR2 reads YYNGEE. Trimming cost V 3 bases and J 6 bases; bases outside gene matches: 6. This CDR3 has 14 residues. Here the CDR3 DNA reads TGTGCCAGCAGCGCGACAGGGTTTGGAAACATTCAGTACTTC. Translating it yields CASSATGFGNIQYF.

V and J are TRBV18 and TRBJ2-2, with a possible D match to TRBD2 (5 bases). The CDR3 sequence is 15 residues long. Germline-derived CDR1 and CDR2 are KGHSH and LQKENI. The V end was cut by 3 bases, the J end by 8 bases, with 16 bases between. CDR3 nucleotide sequence: TGTGCCAGCTCACCCCCGTTAAGAGGGCTTGGGGAGCTGTTTTTT. Protein: CASSPPLRGLGELFF. Drawing the rest from reference TRBV18 and TRBJ2-2, the complete variable domain is NAGVMQNPRHLVRRRGQEARLRCSPMKGHSHVYWYRQLPEEGLKFMVYLQKENIIDESGMPKERFSAEFPKEGPSILRIQQVVRGDSAAYFCASSPPLRGLGELFFGEGSRLTVL.

J is TRBJ2-7 and V is TRBV27; TRBD1 matches 7 bases. After removal of 5 bases from V and 5 bases from J, the junction contained 9 bases not matched to a gene. The length of the CDR3 is 14 residues. From germline, CDR1 is MNHEY and CDR2 SMNVEV (reference sequence). CDR3 DNA sequence: TGTGCCAGCAGTCTCCTGACAGGGACCCACGAGCAGTACTTC. As protein: CASSLLTGTHEQYF.

The chain employs TRBV11-2 and TRBJ2-5, with D unresolved. The CDR3 totals 13 residues. Germline CDR1 and CDR2: SGHAT and FQNNGV. V gave up 0 bases and J gave up 7 bases, with 9 bases separating them. DNA for the CDR3: TGTGCCAGCAGCTTAGATCTTAGGCGGACCCAGTACTTC. Protein: CASSLDLRRTQYF.

The chain has TRBV6-1 and TRBJ2-6; D is undetermined. Deletions cut 6 bases from V and 1 base from J, with 4 bases between. This CDR3 spans 13 amino acids. Germline V gene sequence: CDR1 MNHNS, CDR2 SASEGT. CDR3: CASSQSGANVLTF. The CDR3, as DNA: TGTGCCAGCAGCCAATCTGGGGCCAACGTCCTGACTTTC.

This clone was counted a single time. In DNA form, the CDR3 reads TGCGCCAGCAGTACAGGGGGCGATCCGTATGGCTACACCTTC. This translates into CASSTGGDPYGYTF. The chain uses TRBV10-2 and TRBJ1-2; 9 nucleotides match TRBD1. The CDR3 length is 14 residues. From germline, CDR1 is WSHSY and CDR2 SAAADI. After removal of 5 bases from V and 5 bases from J, the junction contained 6 bases not matched to a gene.

This clone was observed at least ten times. This chain connects TRBV6-4 to TRBJ2-1; perhaps TRBD2 as D (6 bases). This CDR3 region has 14 residues. Germline loops: CDR1 MRHNA, CDR2 SNTAGT. Between the trimmed V and J ends, which lost 3 bases and 6 bases, there was a span of 12 bases. Here the CDR3 reads CASSETGASNEQFF. For the CDR3, the DNA is TGTGCCAGCAGTGAGACGGGAGCGAGCAATGAGCAGTTCTTC.

Notes on this clone: Compared with germline, one end of the junction differs, possibly owing to a read error. This chain connects TRBV19 to TRBJ2-2; TRBD2 matches at 7 bases. The CDR3 runs to 15 residues. From germline, CDR1 is LNHDA and CDR2 SQIVND (reference sequence). In DNA form, the CDR3 reads TGTGCCAGTAGCATAGCGGGTACCTACACCGGGGAGCTGTTTTTT. Its translation is CASSIAGTYTGELFF.

This chain connects TRBV29-1 to TRBJ2-5; D tentatively reads TRBD1 or TRBD2 (5 bases each). The germline V gene encodes CDR1 SQVTM and CDR2 ANQGSEA. The CDR3 is 15 residues long. The V end was cut by 1 base, the J end by 1 base, with 13 bases between. The CDR3 DNA is TGCAGCGTTGAAGGCGGAACGGGGACCCAAGAGACCCAGTACTTC. Translating gives CSVEGGTGTQETQYF.